This T cell receptor (beta chain) was sequenced in a study of human T cells and chemical hapten exposure. The library labeled individual cDNA molecules by adding unique molecular identifiers to them. TCRdb analysed the reads with MiXCR anew, one entry per CDR3 protein. Among 95,000 to 150,000 distinct CDR3 sequences listed, more than 8.5% were seen once. The CDR3 consists of 14 residues. CDR1 SGHTA and CDR2 FQGNSA come from the germline V gene. V lost 0 bases, J lost 7 bases, and 10 bases lay in between. Unfractionated whole blood was the source from which total RNA was extracted. This clonotype was found a few times.

The genes are TRBV7-2 and TRBJ1-5; D is unresolved. The receptor was derived from a human donor in good health. Some clones in this sample may be carry-over from other donors' samples. The specimen sequenced was whole blood. CDR3 bases: TGTGCCAGCAGCTTAGCGCGGGTTGGACAGCCCCAGCATTTT. This sequence encodes CASSLARVGQPQHF.